This T cell receptor (beta chain) appears in the sequencing data of a study of T-cell memory formation after mild COVID-19. Study conclusions and caveats: Most CD4+ clones that shrank were in CM and EM, while CD8+ ones turned up in EMRA. Later expanders leaned CD4+, whereas day 15 to 85 contracting clones were balanced CD4/CD8.

MiXCR was run by TCRdb on the 5' RACE reads, yielding one entry per CDR3 protein. The table has some 600,000 distinct CDR3 sequences, around 15% seen once; the top ten hold about 7.5%. A remark on this clonotype: Its antigen is undetermined.

Specimen: PBMCs or a T cell subset sorted from them (not recorded which). The receptor was isolated from an adult woman who had mild COVID-19 (a few samples of this study predate the infection). Cell type and time point are not known.

CDR3 sequence: CASSLGPAETQYF. The CDR3 DNA reads as TGTGCCAGCAGTTTAGGCCCGGCAGAGACCCAGTACTTC. V and J are TRBV12-3 or TRBV12-4 and TRBJ2-5, with D uncertain. This CDR3 contains 13 residues. V was cut by 1 base and J by 4 bases, with 7 bases left in between.